The sequence of this T cell receptor (beta chain) was determined in a study of blood T cell repertoires in COVID-19. Study details: T cells, B-cell-depleted T cells, or PBMCs provided the cDNA or gDNA that served as material.

The CDR3 is made up of 15 amino acids. The V end lost 1 base, the J end lost 2 bases, and 11 bases lay between the germline ends. Germline CDR1 and CDR2: SGHTA and FQGTGA. In the original processing: Reference gene primer amplification in the assay estimated nucleated cell counts. Assay: immunoSEQ multiplex PCR; the TCRdb copy retains only in-frame clones and omits some. V and J calls and clone size follow that table, whereas D and trimming were derived from the DNA. The sample shows about 200,000 clones, more than 70% of them seen only once. The sample taken for sequencing was peripheral blood. V is TRBV7-3 and J is TRBJ1-2; D is possibly TRBD1 (6 bases). The TCR originated in a woman aged 40-49 years who had recovered from COVID-19. In nucleotides, the CDR3 is TGTGCCAGCAGCTTAATGGGGCAGGGGAACTATGGCTACACCTTC. It codes for CASSLMGQGNYGYTF.